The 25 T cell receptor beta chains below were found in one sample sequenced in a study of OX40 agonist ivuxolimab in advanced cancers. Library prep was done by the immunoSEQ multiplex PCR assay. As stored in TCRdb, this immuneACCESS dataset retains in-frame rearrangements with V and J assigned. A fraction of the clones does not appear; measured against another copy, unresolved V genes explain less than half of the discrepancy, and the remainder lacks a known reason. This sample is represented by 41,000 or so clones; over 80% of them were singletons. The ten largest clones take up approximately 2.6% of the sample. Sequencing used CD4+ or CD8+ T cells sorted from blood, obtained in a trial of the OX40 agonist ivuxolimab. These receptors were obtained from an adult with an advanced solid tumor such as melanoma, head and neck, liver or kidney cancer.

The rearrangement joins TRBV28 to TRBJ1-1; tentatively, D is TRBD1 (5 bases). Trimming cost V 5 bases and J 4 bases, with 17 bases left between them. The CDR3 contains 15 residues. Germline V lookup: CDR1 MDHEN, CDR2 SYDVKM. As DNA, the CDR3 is TGTGCCAGCAGTGTCACACTAATGGGGGGCACTGAAGCTTTCTTT. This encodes CASSVTLMGGTEAFF.

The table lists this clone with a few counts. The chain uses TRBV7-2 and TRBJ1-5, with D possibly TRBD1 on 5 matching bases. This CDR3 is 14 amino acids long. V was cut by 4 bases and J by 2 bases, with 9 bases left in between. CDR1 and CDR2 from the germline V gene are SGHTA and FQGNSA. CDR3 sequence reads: CASSSRVGNQPQHF. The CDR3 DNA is TGTGCCAGCAGCTCCAGGGTGGGCAATCAGCCCCAGCATTTT.

CDR3 sequence (DNA): TGTGCCAGCAGCACAGGGACTAGCGGGAGAATCGATGAGCAGTTCTTC. This sequence encodes CASSTGTSGRIDEQFF. The rearrangement uses TRBV28 and TRBJ2-1; 14 bases are shared with TRBD2. CDR3 length: 16 amino acids. The trim removed 6 bases at V and 8 bases at J, leaving 9 bases unmatched. Germline V gene sequence: CDR1 MDHEN, CDR2 SYDVKM. Full variable domain (outside the CDR3, taken from reference TRBV28 and TRBJ2-1): DVKVTQSSRYLVKRTGEKVFLECVQDMDHENMFWYRQDPGLGLRLIYFSYDVKMKEKGDIPEGYSVSREKKERFSLILESASTNQTSMYLCASSTGTSGRIDEQFFGPGTRLTVL.

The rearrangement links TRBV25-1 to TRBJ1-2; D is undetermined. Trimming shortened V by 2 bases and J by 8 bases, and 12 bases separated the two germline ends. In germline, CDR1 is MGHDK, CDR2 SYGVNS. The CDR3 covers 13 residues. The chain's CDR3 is CASSERAPRGYTF. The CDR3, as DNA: TGTGCCAGCAGTGAACGGGCGCCCAGGGGCTACACCTTC.

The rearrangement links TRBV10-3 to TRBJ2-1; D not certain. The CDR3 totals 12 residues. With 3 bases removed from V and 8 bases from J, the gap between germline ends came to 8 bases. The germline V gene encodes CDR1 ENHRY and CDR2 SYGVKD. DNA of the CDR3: TGTGCCATCAGTGAAGTCTGGCATGAGCAGTTCTTC. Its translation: CAISEVWHEQFF.

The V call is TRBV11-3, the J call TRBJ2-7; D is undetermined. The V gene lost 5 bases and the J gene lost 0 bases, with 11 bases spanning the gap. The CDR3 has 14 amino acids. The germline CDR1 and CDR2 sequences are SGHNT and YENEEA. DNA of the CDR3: TGTGCCAGCAGCCCCGGACCTTACTCCTACGAGCAGTACTTC. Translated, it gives CASSPGPYSYEQYF. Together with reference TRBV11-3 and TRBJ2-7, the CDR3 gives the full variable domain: EAGVVQSPRYKIIEKKQPVAFWCNPISGHNTLYWYLQNLGQGPELLIRYENEEAVDDSQLPKDRFSAERLKGVDSTLKIQPAELGDSAVYLCASSPGPYSYEQYFGPGTRLTVT.

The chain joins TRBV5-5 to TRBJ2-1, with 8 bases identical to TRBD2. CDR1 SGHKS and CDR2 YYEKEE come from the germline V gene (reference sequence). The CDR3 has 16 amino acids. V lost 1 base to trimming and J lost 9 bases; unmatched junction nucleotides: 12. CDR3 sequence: CASSLQSGSSFGEQFF. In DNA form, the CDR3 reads TGTGCCAGCAGCTTGCAAAGCGGGAGCAGTTTCGGTGAGCAGTTCTTC.

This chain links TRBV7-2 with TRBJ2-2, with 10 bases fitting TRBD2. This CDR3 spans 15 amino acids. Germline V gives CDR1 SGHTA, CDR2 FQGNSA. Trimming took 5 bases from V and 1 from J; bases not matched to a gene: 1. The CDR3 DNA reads TGTGCCAGCAGCAGACTAGCGGGGAACACCGGGGAGCTGTTTTTT. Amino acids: CASSRLAGNTGELFF.

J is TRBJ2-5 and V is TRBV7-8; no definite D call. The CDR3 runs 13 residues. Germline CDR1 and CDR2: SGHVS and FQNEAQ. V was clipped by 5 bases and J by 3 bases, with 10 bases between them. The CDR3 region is CASSAAREETQYF. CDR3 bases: TGTGCCAGCAGCGCGGCTAGGGAAGAGACCCAGTACTTC.

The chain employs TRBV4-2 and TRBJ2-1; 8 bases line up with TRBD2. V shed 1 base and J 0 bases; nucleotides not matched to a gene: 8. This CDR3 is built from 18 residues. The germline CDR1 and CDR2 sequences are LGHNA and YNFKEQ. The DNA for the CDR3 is TGTGCCAGCAGCCAAGTACGGGGGGGCGGAGACTCCTACAATGAGCAGTTCTTC. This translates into CASSQVRGGGDSYNEQFF.

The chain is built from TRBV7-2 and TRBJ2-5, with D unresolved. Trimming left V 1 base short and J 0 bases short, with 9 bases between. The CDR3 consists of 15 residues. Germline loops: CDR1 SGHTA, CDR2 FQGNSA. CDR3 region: CASSLEIQYQETQYF. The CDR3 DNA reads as TGTGCCAGCAGCTTAGAAATCCAGTACCAAGAGACCCAGTACTTC.

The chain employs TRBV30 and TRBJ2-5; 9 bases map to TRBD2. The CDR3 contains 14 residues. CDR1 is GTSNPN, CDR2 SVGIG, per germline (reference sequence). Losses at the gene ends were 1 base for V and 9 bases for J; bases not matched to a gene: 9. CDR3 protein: CAWSGGLALWAQYF. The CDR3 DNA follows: TGTGCCTGGAGTGGGGGACTAGCCCTATGGGCCCAGTACTTC. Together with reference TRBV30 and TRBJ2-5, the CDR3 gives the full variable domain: SQTIHQWPATLVQPVGSPLSLECTVEGTSNPNLYWYRQAAGRGLQLLFYSVGIGQISSEVPQNLSASRPQDRQFILSSKKLLLSDSGFYLCAWSGGLALWAQYFGPGTRLLVL.

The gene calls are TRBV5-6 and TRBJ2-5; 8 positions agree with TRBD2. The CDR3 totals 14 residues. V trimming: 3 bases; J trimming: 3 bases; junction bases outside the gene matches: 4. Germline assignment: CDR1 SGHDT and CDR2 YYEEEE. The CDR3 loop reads CASSWDSGEETQYF. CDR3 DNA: TGTGCCAGCAGCTGGGATAGCGGGGAAGAGACCCAGTACTTC.

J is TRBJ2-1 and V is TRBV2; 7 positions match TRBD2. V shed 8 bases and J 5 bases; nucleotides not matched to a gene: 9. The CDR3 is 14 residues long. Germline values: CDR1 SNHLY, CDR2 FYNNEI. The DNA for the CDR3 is TGTGCCAGCGGTCGGGACTACGGCGACAATGAGCAGTTCTTC. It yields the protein CASGRDYGDNEQFF.

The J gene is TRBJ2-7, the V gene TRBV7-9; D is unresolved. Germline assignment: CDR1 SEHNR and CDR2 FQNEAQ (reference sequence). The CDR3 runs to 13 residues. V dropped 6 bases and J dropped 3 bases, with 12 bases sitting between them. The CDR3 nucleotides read TGTGCCAGCAGGGAAGGCCCCCGCTACGAGCAGTACTTC. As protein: CASREGPRYEQYF.

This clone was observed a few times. The CDR3 nucleotides are TGTGCCAGCAGGTTCAGGGGGCTCGGCACAGATACGCAGTATTTT. This encodes CASRFRGLGTDTQYF. V and J are TRBV5-6 and TRBJ2-3, with 8 bases matching TRBD1. From germline, CDR1 is SGHDT and CDR2 YYEEEE. Unmatched junction bases numbered 6, after V lost 5 bases and J lost 1 base. CDR3 length: 15 amino acids.

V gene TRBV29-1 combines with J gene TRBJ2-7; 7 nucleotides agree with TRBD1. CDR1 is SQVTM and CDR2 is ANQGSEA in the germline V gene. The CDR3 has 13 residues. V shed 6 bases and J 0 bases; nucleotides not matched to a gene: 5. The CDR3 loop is CSVGTAYSYEQYF. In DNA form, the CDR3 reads TGCAGCGTGGGGACAGCTTACTCCTACGAGCAGTACTTC.

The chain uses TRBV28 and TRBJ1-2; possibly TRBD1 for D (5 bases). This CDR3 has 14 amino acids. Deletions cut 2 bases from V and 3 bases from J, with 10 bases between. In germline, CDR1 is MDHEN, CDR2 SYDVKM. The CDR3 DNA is TGTGCCAGCAGTTTAGGGCAGGGTTACTATGGCTACACCTTC. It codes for CASSLGQGYYGYTF.

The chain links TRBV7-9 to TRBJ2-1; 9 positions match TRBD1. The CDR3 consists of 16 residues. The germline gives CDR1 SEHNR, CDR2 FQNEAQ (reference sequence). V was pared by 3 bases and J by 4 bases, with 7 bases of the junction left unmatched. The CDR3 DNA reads TGTGCCAGCAGCTTCGGACAGGGGAGTATGTACAATGAGCAGTTCTTC. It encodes CASSFGQGSMYNEQFF.

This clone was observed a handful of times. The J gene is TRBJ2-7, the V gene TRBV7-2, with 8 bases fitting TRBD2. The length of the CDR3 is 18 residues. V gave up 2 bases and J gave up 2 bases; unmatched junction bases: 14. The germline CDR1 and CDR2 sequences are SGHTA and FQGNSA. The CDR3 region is CASSLISGLAGFPYEQYF. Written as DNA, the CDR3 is TGTGCCAGCAGCTTAATATCGGGGCTAGCGGGTTTCCCCTACGAGCAGTACTTC.

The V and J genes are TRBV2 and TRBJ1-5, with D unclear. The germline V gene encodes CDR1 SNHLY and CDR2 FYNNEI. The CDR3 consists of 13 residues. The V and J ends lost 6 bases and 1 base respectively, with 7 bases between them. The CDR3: CASRRESNQPQHF. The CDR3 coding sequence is TGTGCCAGCAGGAGGGAGAGCAATCAGCCCCAGCATTTT. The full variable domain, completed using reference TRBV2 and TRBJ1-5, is EPEVTQTPSHQVTQMGQEVILRCVPISNHLYFYWYRQILGQKVEFLVSFYNNEISEKSEIFDDQFSVERPDGSNFTLKIRSTKLEDSAMYFCASRRESNQPQHFGDGTRLSIL.

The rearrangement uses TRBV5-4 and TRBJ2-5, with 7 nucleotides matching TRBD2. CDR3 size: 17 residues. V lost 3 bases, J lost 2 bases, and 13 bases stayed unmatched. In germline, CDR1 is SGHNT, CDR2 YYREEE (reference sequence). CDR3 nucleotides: TGTGCCAGCAGCTCCGCGAAAGGCGGGAGTGTTCAAGAGACCCAGTACTTC. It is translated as CASSSAKGGSVQETQYF.

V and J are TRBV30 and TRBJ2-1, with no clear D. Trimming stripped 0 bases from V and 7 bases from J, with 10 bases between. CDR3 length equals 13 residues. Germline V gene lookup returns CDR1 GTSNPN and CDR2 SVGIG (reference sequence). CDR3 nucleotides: TGTGCCTGGAGTGTACGGTGGGGAAATGAGCAGTTCTTC. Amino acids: CAWSVRWGNEQFF.

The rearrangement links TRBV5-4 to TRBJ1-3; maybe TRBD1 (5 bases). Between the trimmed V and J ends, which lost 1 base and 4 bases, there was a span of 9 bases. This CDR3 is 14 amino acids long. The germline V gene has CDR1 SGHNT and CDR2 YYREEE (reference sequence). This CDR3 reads CASSLSRAGNTIYF. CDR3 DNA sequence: TGTGCCAGCAGCTTGAGCAGGGCCGGAAACACCATATATTTT.

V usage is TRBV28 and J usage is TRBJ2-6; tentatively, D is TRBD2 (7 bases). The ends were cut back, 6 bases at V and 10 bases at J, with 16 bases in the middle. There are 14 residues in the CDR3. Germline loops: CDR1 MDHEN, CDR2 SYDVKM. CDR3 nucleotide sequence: TGTGCCAGCAGGTTAGGGGGGGCGGGTAACGTCCTGACTTTC. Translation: CASRLGGAGNVLTF.